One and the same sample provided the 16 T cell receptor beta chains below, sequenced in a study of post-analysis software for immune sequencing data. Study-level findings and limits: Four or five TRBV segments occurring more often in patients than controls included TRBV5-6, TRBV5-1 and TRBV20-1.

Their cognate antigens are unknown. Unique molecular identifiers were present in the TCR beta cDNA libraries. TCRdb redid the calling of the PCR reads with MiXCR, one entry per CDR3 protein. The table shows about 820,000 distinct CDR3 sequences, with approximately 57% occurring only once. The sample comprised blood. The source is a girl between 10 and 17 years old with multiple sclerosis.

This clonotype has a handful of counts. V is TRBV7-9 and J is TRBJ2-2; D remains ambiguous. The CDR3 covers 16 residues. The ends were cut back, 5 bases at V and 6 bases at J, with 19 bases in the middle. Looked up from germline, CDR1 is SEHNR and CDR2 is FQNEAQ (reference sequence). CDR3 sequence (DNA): TGTGCCAGCAGCACCCCACGAGGCCGAAACGCCGGGGAGCTGTTTTTT. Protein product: CASSTPRGRNAGELFF.

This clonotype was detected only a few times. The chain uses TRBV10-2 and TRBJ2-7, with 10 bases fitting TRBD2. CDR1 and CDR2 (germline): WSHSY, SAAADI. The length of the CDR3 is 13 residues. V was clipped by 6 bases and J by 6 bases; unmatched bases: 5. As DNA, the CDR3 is TGCGCCAGCAGGCGGCTAGCGGGAGTCGAGCAGTACTTC. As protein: CASRRLAGVEQYF.

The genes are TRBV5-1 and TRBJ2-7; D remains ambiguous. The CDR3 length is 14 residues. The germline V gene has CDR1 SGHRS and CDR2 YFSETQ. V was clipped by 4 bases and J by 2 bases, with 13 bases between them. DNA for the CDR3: TGCGCCAGCAGCCTCCCTCAACCCACCTACGAGCAGTACTTC. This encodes CASSLPQPTYEQYF.

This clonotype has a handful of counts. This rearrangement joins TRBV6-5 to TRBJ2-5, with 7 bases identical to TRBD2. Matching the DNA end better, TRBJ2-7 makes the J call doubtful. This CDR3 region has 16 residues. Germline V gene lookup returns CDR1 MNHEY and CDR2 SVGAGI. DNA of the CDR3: TGTGCCAGCAGTTCTCGGTTGGGAGGGAGGGCCTACGAGCAGTACTTC. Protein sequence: CASSSRLGGRAYEQYF.

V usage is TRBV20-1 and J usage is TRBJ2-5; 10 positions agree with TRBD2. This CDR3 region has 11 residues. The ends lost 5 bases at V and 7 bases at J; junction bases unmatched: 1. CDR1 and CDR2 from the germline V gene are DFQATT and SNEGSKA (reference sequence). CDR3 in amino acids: CSAASGGTQYF. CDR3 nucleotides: TGCAGTGCTGCTAGCGGGGGGACCCAGTACTTC.

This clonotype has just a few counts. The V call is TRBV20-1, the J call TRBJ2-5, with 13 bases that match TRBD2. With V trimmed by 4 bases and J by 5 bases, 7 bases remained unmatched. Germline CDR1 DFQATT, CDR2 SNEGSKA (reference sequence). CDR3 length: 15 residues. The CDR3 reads CSANPGTSGMETQYF. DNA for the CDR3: TGCAGTGCTAACCCCGGGACTAGCGGGATGGAGACCCAGTACTTC.

The CDR3 here is CASSQDLGTGISPYGYTF. CDR3 nucleotide sequence: TGTGCCAGCAGCCAAGATCTGGGGACAGGGATTAGTCCCTATGGCTACACCTTC. The chain couples TRBV4-2 to TRBJ1-2; 9 bases align to TRBD1. The germline CDR1 and CDR2 sequences are LGHNA and YNFKEQ. Trimming cost V 0 bases and J 4 bases; bases outside gene matches: 12. The length of the CDR3 is 18 residues.

The CDR3 loop is CSARDSRRETRGEQYF. The CDR3 nucleotides read TGCAGTGCTAGAGATAGTAGGCGGGAGACCCGGGGCGAGCAGTACTTC. This chain connects TRBV20-1 to TRBJ2-7; 7 bases map to TRBD2. The CDR3 sequence is 16 residues long. CDR1 and CDR2 (germline): DFQATT, SNEGSKA (reference sequence). V shed 0 bases, J shed 6 bases, and the junction held 14 bases outside the gene matches.

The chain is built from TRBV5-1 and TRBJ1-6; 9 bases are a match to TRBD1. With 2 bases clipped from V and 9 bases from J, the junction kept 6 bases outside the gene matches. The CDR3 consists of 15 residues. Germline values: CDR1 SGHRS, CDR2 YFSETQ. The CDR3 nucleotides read TGCGCCAGCAGCTTTACCGGGACAGGGTTTTCACCCCTCCACTTT. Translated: CASSFTGTGFSPLHF.

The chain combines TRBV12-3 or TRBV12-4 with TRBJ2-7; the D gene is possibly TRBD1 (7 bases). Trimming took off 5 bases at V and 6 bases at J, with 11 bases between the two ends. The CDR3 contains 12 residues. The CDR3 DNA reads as TGTGCCAGCAGTGCCAGGGGGGCCGAGCAGTACTTC. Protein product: CASSARGAEQYF.

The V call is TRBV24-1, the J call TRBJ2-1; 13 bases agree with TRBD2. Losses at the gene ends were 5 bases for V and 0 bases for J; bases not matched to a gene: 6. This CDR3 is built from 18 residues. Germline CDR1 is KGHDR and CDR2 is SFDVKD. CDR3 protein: CATSAGTSGTDSYNEQFF. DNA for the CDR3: TGTGCCACCAGTGCGGGGACTAGCGGGACCGACTCCTACAATGAGCAGTTCTTC.

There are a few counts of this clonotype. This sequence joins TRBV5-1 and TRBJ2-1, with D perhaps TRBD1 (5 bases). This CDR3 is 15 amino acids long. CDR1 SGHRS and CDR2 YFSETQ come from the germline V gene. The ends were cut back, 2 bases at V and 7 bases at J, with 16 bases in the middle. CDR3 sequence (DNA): TGCGCCAGCAGCTTCTCGGCCCCAGGGCGGAATGAGCAGTTCTTC. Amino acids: CASSFSAPGRNEQFF.

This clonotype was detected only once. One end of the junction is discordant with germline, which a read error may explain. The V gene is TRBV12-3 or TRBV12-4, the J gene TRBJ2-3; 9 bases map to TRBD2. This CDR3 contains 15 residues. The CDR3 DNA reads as TGTGCCAGCAGGCTGACTAGCGGTCACACAGATGCGCAGTATTTT. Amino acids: CASRLTSGHTDAQYF.

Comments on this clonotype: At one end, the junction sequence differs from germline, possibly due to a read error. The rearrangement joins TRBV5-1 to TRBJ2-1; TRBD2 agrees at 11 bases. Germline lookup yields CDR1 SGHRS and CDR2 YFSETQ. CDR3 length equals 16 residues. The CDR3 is CASSEGTSGSYNEQFF. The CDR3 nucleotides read TGCGCCAGCAGCGAAGGGACTAGCGGTTCCTACAATGAGCAATTCTTC.

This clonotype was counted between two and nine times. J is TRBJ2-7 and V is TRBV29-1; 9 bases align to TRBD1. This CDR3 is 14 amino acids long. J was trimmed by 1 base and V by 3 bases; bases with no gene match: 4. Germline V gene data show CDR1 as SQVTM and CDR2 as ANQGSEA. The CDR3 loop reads CSVDLGQGSYEQYF. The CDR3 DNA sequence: TGCAGCGTTGATCTCGGACAGGGGTCCTACGAGCAGTACTTC.

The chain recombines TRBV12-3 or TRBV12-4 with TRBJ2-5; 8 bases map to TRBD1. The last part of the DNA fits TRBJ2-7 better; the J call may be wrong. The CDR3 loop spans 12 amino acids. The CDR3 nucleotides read TGTGCCAGCAGGCCACAGGGGGACGAGCAGTACTTC. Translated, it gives CASRPQGDEQYF.